The T cell receptor beta chain under discussion was sequenced for a study of T cells in Graves' hyperthyroidism and ophthalmopathy. Study-wide results and limits: Blood samples included most of the expanded thyroid clonotypes exceeding 0.001. Separating ophthalmopathy from stable hyperthyroidism was achieved by a 13 V-J model.

The TCR beta CDR3 regions underwent amplification using RNA transcripts as the source. The study used the HTBI primer set for a first-round RT-PCR of the TCR CDR3. A single record per CDR3 protein comes from TCRdb applying MiXCR to the multiplex PCR reads. The sample holds 250,000 to 300,000 distinct CDR3 sequences, about 17% seen once. Investigators excluded patients with uncontrolled infection, other autoimmune disease, pregnancy or lactation. Germline loops: CDR1 SGHTA, CDR2 FQGNSA. The CDR3 totals 12 residues. This clonotype was seen more than once but under ten times. Its matching antigen is unknown. One end of the junction is discordant with germline, which a read error may explain.

The V and J genes are TRBV7-2 and TRBJ2-5; D perhaps matches TRBD1 (5 bases). This receptor was taken from an older woman with Graves' ophthalmopathy. The sample comprised blood. In DNA form, the CDR3 reads TGTGCCAGCAGCTCCCTAAACAGGCTCCCAAACTTC. Translation gives CASSSLNRLPNF. The full variable domain, with the rest looked up from reference TRBV7-2 and TRBJ2-5, is GAGVSQSPSNKVTEKGKDVELRCDPISGHTALYWYRQSLGQGLEFLIYFQGNSAPDKSGLPSDRFSAERTGGSVSTLTIQRTQQEDSAVYLCASSSLNRLPNFGPGTRLLVL.